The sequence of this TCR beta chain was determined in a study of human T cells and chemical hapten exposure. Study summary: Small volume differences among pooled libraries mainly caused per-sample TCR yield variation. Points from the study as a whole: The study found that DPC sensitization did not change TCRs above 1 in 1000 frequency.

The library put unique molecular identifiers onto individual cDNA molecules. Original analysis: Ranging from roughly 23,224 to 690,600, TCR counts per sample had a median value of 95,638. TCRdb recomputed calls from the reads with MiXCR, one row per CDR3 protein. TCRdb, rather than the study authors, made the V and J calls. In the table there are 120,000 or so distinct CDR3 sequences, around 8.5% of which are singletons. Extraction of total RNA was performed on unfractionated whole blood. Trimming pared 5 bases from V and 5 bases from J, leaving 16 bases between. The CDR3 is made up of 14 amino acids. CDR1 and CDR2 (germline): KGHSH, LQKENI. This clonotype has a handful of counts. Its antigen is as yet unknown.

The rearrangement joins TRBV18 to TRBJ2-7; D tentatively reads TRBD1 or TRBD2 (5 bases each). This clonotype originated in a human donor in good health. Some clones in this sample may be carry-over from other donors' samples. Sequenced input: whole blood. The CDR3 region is CASSTWGSLDEQYF. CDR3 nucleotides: TGTGCCAGCTCAACATGGGGGAGTCTGGACGAGCAGTACTTC.